Below are 25 T cell receptor beta chains sequenced from a single sample in a study of blood T cell repertoires in COVID-19. Using immunoSEQ multiplex PCR, the repertoire was profiled, and TCRdb retains in-frame clones only, with some absent. This table has fewer than 200,000 clones, approximately 82% appearing once. The specimen was peripheral blood. The source of these receptors is a woman in her 70s who had recovered from COVID-19.

The rearrangement joins TRBV6-5 to TRBJ2-7, with a possible D match to TRBD1 (6 bases). Trimming pared 0 bases from V and 0 bases from J, leaving 9 bases between. Germline CDR1 MNHEY, CDR2 SVGAGI. CDR3 length equals 15 residues. CDR3 nucleotides: TGTGCCAGCAGTTACTCGGGGACACCCTCCTACGAGCAGTACTTC. Encoded protein: CASSYSGTPSYEQYF.

The V gene is TRBV11-2, the J gene TRBJ2-2; TRBD2 agrees at 8 bases. Germline CDR1 reads SGHAT; CDR2 reads FQNNGV. V shed 7 bases and J 1 base; nucleotides not matched to a gene: 5. CDR3 length: 15 amino acids. CDR3 DNA sequence: TGTGCCAGCATCCCGCGGGGGGTGAACACCGGGGAGCTGTTTTTT. Amino acid sequence: CASIPRGVNTGELFF.

This clone is a singleton in its sample. This rearrangement joins TRBV4-2 to TRBJ2-3; TRBD2 matches at 11 bases. This CDR3 has 16 amino acids. CDR1 LGHNA and CDR2 YNFKEQ come from the germline V gene. Trimming cost V 0 bases and J 5 bases; bases outside gene matches: 4. CDR3 loop: CASSQEPLAGGDTQYF. The CDR3 nucleotides read TGTGCCAGCAGCCAAGAGCCCCTAGCGGGGGGAGATACGCAGTATTTT.

The rearrangement links TRBV9 to TRBJ1-3, with TRBD1 identical over 7 bases. V dropped 0 bases and J dropped 4; count of bases not matched to a gene: 4. Germline CDR1 and CDR2: SGDLS and YYNGEE. The CDR3 runs 15 residues. CDR3 sequence reads: CASSVGPGQGNTIYF. The CDR3 coding sequence is TGTGCCAGCAGCGTAGGTCCGGGACAGGGAAACACCATATATTTT.

This clone has only a few counts. The V and J genes are TRBV4-2 and TRBJ2-7; the match to TRBD1 covers 9 bases. Losses at the gene ends were 0 bases for V and 0 bases for J; bases not matched to a gene: 9. Germline V gene sequence: CDR1 LGHNA, CDR2 YNFKEQ. The CDR3 contains 18 residues. The chain's CDR3 is CASSQDGTGSLLSYEQYF. Written as DNA, the CDR3 is TGTGCCAGCAGCCAAGATGGGACAGGGTCTCTCCTCTCCTACGAGCAGTACTTC.

The V and J genes are TRBV28 and TRBJ1-4; D might be TRBD1 (5 bases). V lost 3 bases and J 5 bases, leaving 10 bases between the germline ends. This CDR3 has 14 residues. From germline, CDR1 is MDHEN and CDR2 SYDVKM. Here the CDR3 reads CASSFHQGNEKLFF. For the CDR3, the DNA is TGTGCCAGCAGTTTCCACCAGGGAAATGAAAAACTGTTTTTT.

V is TRBV30 and J is TRBJ1-2; TRBD1 might be the D (6 bases). The length of the CDR3 is 12 residues. CDR1 is GTSNPN and CDR2 is SVGIG in the germline V gene (reference sequence). The V and J ends lost 0 bases and 8 bases respectively, with 10 bases between them. The CDR3 DNA is TGTGCCTGGAGTGTGCCCCAGGGGGGCTACACCTTC. This encodes CAWSVPQGGYTF.

This chain joins TRBV5-1 and TRBJ1-1; the D is unclear. CDR1 and CDR2 from the germline V gene are SGHRS and YFSETQ. The CDR3 length is 14 residues. The V and J ends lost 4 bases and 1 base respectively, with 11 bases between them. In nucleotides, the CDR3 is TGCGCCAGCAGCCCGGAGCAGTGGAACACTGAAGCTTTCTTT. It yields the protein CASSPEQWNTEAFF. The variable domain in full, with the rest retrieved from reference TRBV5-1 and TRBJ1-1, is KAGVTQTPRYLIKTRGQQVTLSCSPISGHRSVSWYQQTPGQGLQFLFEYFSETQRNKGNFPGRFSGRQFSNSRSEMNVSTLELGDSALYLCASSPEQWNTEAFFGQGTRLTVV.

The rearrangement links TRBV6-1 to TRBJ2-2; no firm D call. Germline V gene lookup returns CDR1 MNHNS and CDR2 SASEGT. The CDR3 loop spans 17 amino acids. The V end lost 1 base, the J end lost 0 bases, and 12 bases lay between the germline ends. CDR3 in DNA: TGTGCCAGCAGTGAAGAGGAGAATTTTGCGAACACCGGGGAGCTGTTTTTT. It codes for CASSEEENFANTGELFF.

The rearrangement joins TRBV6-5 to TRBJ2-3; TRBD2 matches at 12 bases. Germline loops: CDR1 MNHEY, CDR2 SVGAGI. Unmatched junction bases numbered 4, after V lost 6 bases and J lost 6 bases. This CDR3 spans 14 amino acids. This chain's CDR3 is CASSPTSGGDTQYF. The CDR3 DNA sequence: TGTGCCAGCAGCCCCACTAGCGGGGGGGATACGCAGTATTTT.

This clone appeared a single time. V gene TRBV29-1 combines with J gene TRBJ1-2, with a weak D call TRBD1 (5 bases). The V gene lost 7 bases and the J gene lost 1 base, with 19 bases spanning the gap. From germline, CDR1 is SQVTM and CDR2 ANQGSEA. The CDR3 contains 15 residues. The CDR3 DNA is TGCAGCGCCGAAGATGGGGGGGGAGTTAACTATGGCTACACCTTC. Translated, it gives CSAEDGGGVNYGYTF.

The genes are TRBV6-5 and TRBJ2-5; 10 bases are a match to TRBD1. V dropped 2 bases and J dropped 5; count of bases not matched to a gene: 8. The CDR3 extends over 16 amino acids. Germline V CDR1 and CDR2: MNHEY, SVGAGI. The CDR3 sequence: CASSYLRTGGGETQYF. The DNA of the CDR3 is TGTGCCAGCAGTTACCTCCGGACAGGGGGAGGCGAGACCCAGTACTTC.

The CDR3 DNA is TGTGCCGCCTCAGGGGACGCCAATCAGCCCCAGCATTTT. This sequence encodes CAASGDANQPQHF. The rearrangement joins TRBV19 to TRBJ1-5, with D possibly TRBD1 on 6 matching bases. Trimming took off 11 bases at V and 3 bases at J, with 14 bases between the two ends. The CDR3 has 13 amino acids. Germline V CDR1 and CDR2: LNHDA, SQIVND (reference sequence).

V is TRBV7-2 and J is TRBJ2-1; a weak D match, TRBD1 (6 bases). Trimming removed 5 bases at V and 10 bases at J, with 21 bases between. The CDR3 contains 15 residues. Germline assignment: CDR1 SGHTA and CDR2 FQGNSA. CDR3 sequence (DNA): TGTGCCAGCAGCCCAAGTTTCGGGGCCAGGGGAGAGCAGTTCTTC. Its protein product is CASSPSFGARGEQFF.

This chain connects TRBV24-1 to TRBJ2-3; D is possibly TRBD1 (6 bases). The V gene lost 4 bases and the J gene lost 2 bases, with 12 bases spanning the gap. The length of the CDR3 is 15 residues. Germline CDR1 reads KGHDR; CDR2 reads SFDVKD. The CDR3 nucleotides are TGTGCCACCAGTGACCCGGGACATTTCACAGATACGCAGTATTTT. Amino acids: CATSDPGHFTDTQYF.

The chain recombines TRBV18 with TRBJ2-1; TRBD1 matches 9 bases. CDR3 length: 15 residues. Germline lookup yields CDR1 KGHSH and CDR2 LQKENI. The V and J ends lost 2 bases and 7 bases, in that order; junction bases with no gene match: 6. The CDR3 is CASSPGTGFWNEQFF. The CDR3 coding sequence is TGTGCCAGCTCACCAGGGACAGGGTTTTGGAATGAGCAGTTCTTC.

The V gene is TRBV7-2, the J gene TRBJ2-3, with D possibly TRBD2 on 6 matching bases. Germline V gene data show CDR1 as SGHTA and CDR2 as FQGNSA. V lost 4 bases, J lost 6 bases, and 8 bases lay in between. This CDR3 is built from 12 residues. Here the CDR3 DNA reads TGTGCCAGCAGCTCTGGGGGGGATACGCAGTATTTT. Translation: CASSSGGDTQYF.

V and J are TRBV4-2 and TRBJ2-1; 10 bases match TRBD2. The CDR3 runs to 14 residues. Looked up from germline, CDR1 is LGHNA and CDR2 is YNFKEQ. V lost 4 bases and J lost 6; bases outside the gene matches: 3. CDR3 protein: CASSPSGGGNEQFF. As DNA, the CDR3 is TGTGCCAGCAGCCCCAGCGGGGGGGGCAATGAGCAGTTCTTC.

This rearrangement joins TRBV7-9 to TRBJ2-7; D may be TRBD1 (9 bases). This CDR3 has 15 amino acids. Germline CDR1 SEHNR, CDR2 FQNEAQ (reference sequence). V lost 5 bases and J 6 bases, leaving 20 bases between the germline ends. The CDR3, as DNA: TGTGCCAGCAGCGCGGGGGGACAGGGACATCTCGAGCAGTACTTC. Protein product: CASSAGGQGHLEQYF.

The chain carries TRBV27 and TRBJ2-2; TRBD2 is a possible D gene (7 bases). The CDR3 totals 15 residues. V was trimmed by 2 bases and J by 5 bases, leaving 12 bases between them. Germline CDR1 is MNHEY and CDR2 is SMNVEV (reference sequence). CDR3 bases: TGTGCCAGCAGTTTAAGGGGGGGGACAACCGGGGAGCTGTTTTTT. This encodes CASSLRGGTTGELFF.

This sequence joins TRBV10-3 and TRBJ1-1; D not certain. Germline CDR1 and CDR2: ENHRY and SYGVKD. This CDR3 has 17 amino acids. The germline V and J ends were trimmed by 1 base and 0 bases, with 15 bases remaining between them. The CDR3 reads CAISEWRREEMNTEAFF. As DNA, the CDR3 is TGTGCCATCAGTGAGTGGCGGAGGGAGGAGATGAACACTGAAGCTTTCTTT.

The V and J genes are TRBV18 and TRBJ1-1, with 9 bases identical to TRBD1. The V and J ends lost 0 bases and 4 bases, in that order; junction bases with no gene match: 3. The CDR3 length is 15 residues. CDR1 is KGHSH, CDR2 LQKENI, per germline. The CDR3 here is CASSPPNRGRTEAFF. CDR3 coding DNA: TGTGCCAGCTCACCACCGAACAGGGGGCGCACTGAAGCTTTCTTT.

The chain employs TRBV4-1 and TRBJ2-5, with TRBD1 identical over 11 bases. The CDR3 is 16 amino acids. Germline CDR1 MGHRA, CDR2 YSYEKL. Losses at the gene ends were 0 bases for V and 5 bases for J; bases not matched to a gene: 5. CDR3 region: CASSQDAGTGGETQYF. In DNA, the CDR3 is TGCGCCAGCAGCCAAGACGCCGGGACAGGGGGGGAGACCCAGTACTTC.

In this sample, this clone turned up a few times. V usage is TRBV19 and J usage is TRBJ2-1; D gene unclear. Trimming pared 2 bases from V and 4 bases from J, leaving 12 bases between. This CDR3 has 15 residues. Germline CDR1 reads LNHDA; CDR2 reads SQIVND (reference sequence). The CDR3 reads CASSIHRLDYNEQFF. CDR3 DNA: TGTGCCAGTAGTATACATCGGCTAGATTACAATGAGCAGTTCTTC.

The J gene is TRBJ1-2, the V gene TRBV2, with a tentative D call TRBD1 (5 bases). Germline values: CDR1 SNHLY, CDR2 FYNNEI. The CDR3 extends over 12 amino acids. The V gene lost 3 bases and the J gene lost 6 bases, with 8 bases spanning the gap. Here the CDR3 DNA reads TGTGCCAGCAGTGAGTTCAGGGATGGCTACACCTTC. It specifies CASSEFRDGYTF.